These 11 T cell receptor beta chains were all obtained from the same sample, sequenced in a study of metastatic and nonmetastatic thyroid tumors. TCRdb used MiXCR to call clones anew from the PCR reads. The sample consists of roughly 30,000 clones, around 15% of them appearing once. Patients had received no treatment of any kind before thyroid surgery. Sequenced: blood. The source is a female donor with papillary thyroid cancer or a benign thyroid nodule (not recorded which). Some clones in this sample may be carry-over from other donors' samples.

This clone was counted ten times or more. The J gene is TRBJ2-2, the V gene TRBV24-1; 11 bases are shared with TRBD2. The germline CDR1 and CDR2 sequences are KGHDR and SFDVKD. V lost 9 bases to trimming and J lost 6 bases; unmatched junction nucleotides: 8. The CDR3 runs to 15 residues. CDR3 sequence: CATVFLAGGPGELFF. CDR3 coding DNA: TGTGCCACCGTTTTTCTAGCGGGGGGACCCGGGGAGCTGTTTTTT.

This clone has at least ten counts. The J gene is TRBJ2-2, the V gene TRBV7-9, with D uncertain. The CDR3 has 15 residues. CDR1 is SEHNR, CDR2 FQNEAQ, per germline (reference sequence). The V end lost 4 bases, the J end lost 4 bases, and 13 bases lay between the germline ends. Here the CDR3 reads CASSSVGLGTGELFF. CDR3 nucleotides: TGTGCCAGCAGCTCCGTGGGGTTGGGCACCGGGGAGCTGTTTTTT.

The table lists this clone with many counts. The rearrangement joins TRBV11-1 to TRBJ1-1; D gene ambiguous. Trimming shortened V by 0 bases and J by 0 bases, and 11 bases separated the two germline ends. The CDR3 has 16 residues. The germline V gene encodes CDR1 SGHAT and CDR2 FQDESV (reference sequence). This CDR3 is CASSLAPGGMNTEAFF. The CDR3, as DNA: TGTGCCAGCAGCTTAGCCCCGGGAGGGATGAACACTGAAGCTTTCTTT.

By frequency in the sample, this clone is medium-sized. This chain uses TRBV6-2 or TRBV6-3 with TRBJ2-7; 8 bases are shared with TRBD1. Germline V lookup: CDR1 MNHEY, CDR2 SVGEGT. The CDR3 sequence is 15 residues long. V shed 3 bases and J 2 bases; nucleotides not matched to a gene: 6. CDR3 sequence reads: CASSYRRTGTYEQYF. The CDR3 DNA reads as TGTGCCAGCAGTTATAGGAGGACAGGGACCTACGAGCAGTACTTC.

The table lists this clone with many counts. The chain combines TRBV11-2 with TRBJ1-1; D ambiguous. V lost 0 bases and J 0 bases, leaving 2 bases between the germline ends. The CDR3 has 13 residues. The germline gives CDR1 SGHAT, CDR2 FQNNGV. CDR3 sequence reads: CASSLDLNTEAFF. The DNA for the CDR3 is TGTGCCAGCAGCTTAGATCTGAACACTGAAGCTTTCTTT.

Points on this clone: Other DNA sequences in this specimen translate into the identical CDR3. V gene TRBV2 combines with J gene TRBJ2-3, with D perhaps assigned TRBD1 or TRBD2 (6 bases each). CDR1 and CDR2 from the germline V gene are SNHLY and FYNNEI. This CDR3 is 12 amino acids long. The V and J ends lost 9 bases and 6 bases respectively, with 13 bases between them. The CDR3 region is CASSIGGDTQYF. As DNA, the CDR3 is TGTGCCAGTAGTATAGGGGGGGATACGCAGTATTTT.

This clone was seen only a few times. A junction boundary mismatches the germline segment, possibly from a read error. The rearrangement uses TRBV6-1 and TRBJ1-3; 7 bases are a match to TRBD1. Germline V CDR1 and CDR2: MNHNS, SASEGT. This CDR3 comprises 15 residues. DNA for the CDR3: TGTGTCAGCAGCCGGGACAGCCCCTCTGGAAACACCATATATTTT. It specifies CVSSRDSPSGNTIYF.

J is TRBJ2-3 and V is TRBV6-5, with 9 positions matching TRBD1. CDR3 size: 15 residues. Trimming removed 2 bases from V and 2 bases from J; junction bases left unmatched: 2. In germline, CDR1 is MNHEY, CDR2 SVGAGI. In DNA form, the CDR3 reads TGTGCCAGCAGTTACGGGACAGGGTCCACAGATACGCAGTATTTT. Protein product: CASSYGTGSTDTQYF.

This clone has just a few counts. This chain links TRBV6-2 or TRBV6-3 with TRBJ2-7; D not resolved. CDR1 is MNHEY and CDR2 is SVGEGT in the germline V gene. This CDR3 spans 14 amino acids. Deletions cut 5 bases from V and 8 bases from J, with 19 bases between. In DNA form, the CDR3 reads TGTGCCAGCAGTCCACTTTACTGTGGGTACCAGCAGTACTTC. Its protein product is CASSPLYCGYQQYF.

The genes are TRBV9 and TRBJ2-2; D is uncertain. This CDR3 spans 14 amino acids. V lost 0 bases, J lost 10 bases, and 13 bases lay in between. CDR1 and CDR2 (germline): SGDLS, YYNGEE. CDR3 protein: CASSVDQVPVELFF. The DNA for the CDR3 is TGTGCCAGCAGCGTAGATCAGGTCCCCGTGGAGCTGTTTTTT.

This clone has at least ten counts. The chain employs TRBV20-1 and TRBJ2-5; TRBD2 aligns across 13 bases. The V and J ends lost 3 bases and 4 bases, in that order; junction bases with no gene match: 8. This CDR3 is built from 16 residues. The germline V gene has CDR1 DFQATT and CDR2 SNEGSKA (reference sequence). The chain's CDR3 is CSARDPLAGGRETQYF. The CDR3 region has the DNA TGCAGTGCTAGGGATCCACTAGCGGGGGGGCGAGAGACCCAGTACTTC.